These T cell receptor beta chains were read from a single sample in a study of response to subunit inactivated influenza vaccine. Via MiXCR, TCRdb re-called the RT-PCR reads, giving one row per CDR3 protein. The profile shows 150,000 to 200,000 distinct CDR3 sequences, around 9% of them singletons. The source material was non-naive T cells sorted from PBMCs, sampled on the day of vaccination. These TCRs come from a man between 50 and 59 years old who received an inactivated influenza vaccine. Both conserved end residues are part of each CDR3.

j_gene | v_gene | CDR3aa
TRBJ2-7 | TRBV27 | CASRSSGGSSYEQYF
TRBJ2-3 | TRBV27 | CAVKGWPSGSTDTQYF
TRBJ2-5 | TRBV5-1 | CASSLEGRMGETQYF
TRBJ1-1 | TRBV5-1 | CASSGGTGNTEAFF
TRBJ1-5 | TRBV10-3 | CAIRQPPDSLLNQPQHF
TRBJ2-2 | TRBV7-9 | CASSLAPRGHGELFF
TRBJ2-7 | TRBV7-6 | CASSLGGDRRSSYEQYF
TRBJ2-3 | TRBV5-1 | CASSVGTGATDTQYF
TRBJ2-2 | TRBV9 | CASSVGLAGGAGELFF
TRBJ2-1 | TRBV4-2 | CASSQGGRAGVAEEQFF
TRBJ1-1 | TRBV2 | CASSGEGLNTEAFF
TRBJ2-3 | TRBV9 | CASSETSGGAKDTQYF
TRBJ2-1 | TRBV4-2 | CASSQDTSLKEQFF
TRBJ2-2 | TRBV27 | CASSPRTAGDNTGELFF
TRBJ1-5 | TRBV27 | CASQDRGYNQPQHF
TRBJ1-2 | TRBV7-2 | CASSLGTGGNYGYTF
TRBJ2-3 | TRBV5-1 | CASNTGAGSTDTQYF
TRBJ2-4 | TRBV20-1 | CSASGGPINLAKNIQYF
TRBJ2-7 | TRBV7-9 | CASGIRTGTSYEQYF
TRBJ1-2 | TRBV7-9 | CASSLGFSHDGNYGYTF
TRBJ2-6 | TRBV6-5 | CASSYSKYGANVLTF
TRBJ2-1 | TRBV6-2/TRBV6-3 | CASSYSSGLAGINEQFF
TRBJ2-7 | TRBV12-3/TRBV12-4 | CASSPTSYEQYF
TRBJ1-2 | TRBV4-1 | CASSQGGGRGNYGYTF
TRBJ1-1 | TRBV19 | CASSIDPRMNDRTGAFF
TRBJ1-6 | TRBV5-6 | CASSVTGSSLHF
TRBJ2-3 | TRBV5-1 | CASSLRRSDTQYF
TRBJ2-5 | TRBV18 | CASAAGTAETQYF
TRBJ2-7 | TRBV20-1 | CSAPGTGLFEQYF
TRBJ2-1 | TRBV7-2 | CASSLASSGGANFNEQFF
TRBJ1-5 | TRBV12-3/TRBV12-4 | CASSLGSSGPINQPQHF
TRBJ2-1 | TRBV27 | CASSFAGGPISQFF
TRBJ2-1 | TRBV20-1 | CSARERGGRFNEQFF
TRBJ1-4 | TRBV20-1 | CSARDQKRLFF
TRBJ2-7 | TRBV7-2 | CASSLLAGTYEQYF
TRBJ2-3 | TRBV5-6 | CASSLRGTDTQYF
TRBJ2-1 | TRBV7-2 | CASSWRGILTNEQFF
TRBJ2-5 | TRBV4-2 | CASSPGRGETQYF
TRBJ2-2 | TRBV28 | CASSDDGRYRFSNTGELFF
TRBJ2-7 | TRBV5-6 | CASSRLAGVADEQYF
TRBJ2-7 | TRBV27 | CASRSGQAEQYF
TRBJ1-6 | TRBV28 | CASSSTDSPLHF
TRBJ2-7 | TRBV7-8 | CASSQYSYEQYF